The 22 T cell receptor beta chains reported below all come from one sample, sequenced in a study of T cell repertoires in cytomegalovirus infection. MiXCR was run by TCRdb on the reads, yielding one entry per CDR3 protein. In the table there are 130,000 or so distinct CDR3 sequences, 5% to 6.5% of which are singletons. What was sequenced was PBMCs. The receptor source for this set is a human donor in good health (CMV status not recorded). Some clones in this sample may be carry-over from other donors' samples.

This clonotype was detected ten times or more. The chain carries TRBV4-2 and TRBJ2-7; 8 bases fit TRBD1. Germline V gene lookup returns CDR1 LGHNA and CDR2 YNFKEQ. The CDR3 runs 15 residues. V was pared by 0 bases and J by 4 bases, with 5 bases of the junction left unmatched. The CDR3 sequence: CASSQDGTGVYEQYF. The CDR3, as DNA: TGTGCCAGCAGCCAAGATGGGACAGGCGTTTACGAGCAGTACTTC.

This clonotype was seen a handful of times. The chain combines TRBV28 with TRBJ1-2; no clear D gene. Trimming left V 4 bases short and J 4 bases short, with 7 bases between. CDR1 is MDHEN and CDR2 is SYDVKM in the germline V gene. This CDR3 has 12 amino acids. The CDR3 nucleotides read TGTGCCAGCAGTTCTACAGTCTATGGCTACACCTTC. Amino acid sequence: CASSSTVYGYTF.

This clonotype was recorded many times. This sequence joins TRBV5-1 and TRBJ1-5; the D gene is possibly TRBD1 (5 bases). The CDR3 has 14 amino acids. CDR1 and CDR2 (germline): SGHRS, YFSETQ. V was trimmed by 4 bases and J by 6 bases, leaving 14 bases between them. This CDR3 is CASSLEYGAQPQHF. CDR3 in DNA: TGCGCCAGCAGCCTGGAGTATGGGGCTCAGCCCCAGCATTTT.

This clonotype was seen many times. CDR3 in DNA: TGTGCCAGCAGCCCAGGTTGGGATGGGGGGCGAACAGATACGCAGTATTTT. Its translation: CASSPGWDGGRTDTQYF. The rearrangement joins TRBV7-6 to TRBJ2-3; possibly TRBD1 or TRBD2 for D (6 bases each). The V end was cut by 5 bases, the J end by 3 bases, with 21 bases between. Germline values: CDR1 SGHVS, CDR2 FNYEAQ. This CDR3 is built from 17 residues.

This clonotype was seen more than once but under ten times. V is TRBV29-1 and J is TRBJ2-3; tentative D call: TRBD2 (5 bases). The length of the CDR3 is 10 residues. Trimming left V 6 bases short and J 5 bases short, with 6 bases between. The germline V gene has CDR1 SQVTM and CDR2 ANQGSEA. Here the CDR3 reads CSVRGDTQYF. CDR3 sequence (DNA): TGCAGCGTACGGGGAGATACGCAGTATTTT.

The sample holds many counts of this clonotype. The chain employs TRBV7-2 and TRBJ1-1; unclear D gene. Trimming shortened V by 2 bases and J by 0 bases, and 10 bases separated the two germline ends. CDR3 length: 15 residues. CDR1 is SGHTA, CDR2 FQGNSA, per germline. The CDR3 loop is CASSLSPAMNTEAFF. The CDR3 coding sequence is TGTGCCAGCAGCTTAAGTCCGGCTATGAACACTGAAGCTTTCTTT. The variable domain in full, with the rest retrieved from reference TRBV7-2 and TRBJ1-1, is GAGVSQSPSNKVTEKGKDVELRCDPISGHTALYWYRQSLGQGLEFLIYFQGNSAPDKSGLPSDRFSAERTGGSVSTLTIQRTQQEDSAVYLCASSLSPAMNTEAFFGQGTRLTVV.

V gene TRBV28 combines with J gene TRBJ2-6; 7 bases fit TRBD1. Germline V gene lookup returns CDR1 MDHEN and CDR2 SYDVKM. V lost 7 bases and J lost 0; bases outside the gene matches: 12. The CDR3 runs 18 residues. This chain's CDR3 is CASNIQPGGSSGANVLTF. In DNA, the CDR3 is TGTGCCAGCAACATCCAACCAGGGGGTTCCTCTGGGGCCAACGTCCTGACTTTC.

This clonotype appeared many times. The V call is TRBV7-2, the J call TRBJ2-5; 8 bases agree with TRBD2. The trim removed 3 bases at V and 7 bases at J, leaving 4 bases unmatched. The CDR3 totals 13 residues. Germline CDR1 is SGHTA and CDR2 is FQGNSA. The CDR3 sequence is CASSLGTSGTQYF. For the CDR3, the DNA is TGTGCCAGCAGCTTGGGAACTAGCGGGACCCAGTACTTC.

This clonotype was detected ten times or more. The J gene is TRBJ1-2, the V gene TRBV10-3, with 7 bases fitting TRBD1. The germline gives CDR1 ENHRY, CDR2 SYGVKD. The CDR3 sequence is 13 residues long. Trimming cost V 4 bases and J 10 bases; bases outside gene matches: 9. CDR3 amino acids: CAISGHRGISYTF. CDR3 nucleotide sequence: TGTGCCATCAGTGGGCACAGGGGAATCTCCTACACCTTC.

This clonotype has ten or more counts. The rearrangement uses TRBV7-8 and TRBJ1-6; 7 bases are shared with TRBD1. Germline V gene sequence: CDR1 SGHVS, CDR2 FQNEAQ. V dropped 7 bases and J dropped 13; count of bases not matched to a gene: 10. CDR3 size: 13 residues. This CDR3 is CASISTGKGPLHF. The CDR3, as DNA: TGTGCCAGCATCTCGACAGGGAAAGGCCCCCTCCACTTT.

This clonotype was recorded many times. The chain employs TRBV20-1 and TRBJ2-7; possible D gene TRBD1, 7 bases. The germline V and J ends were trimmed by 0 bases and 2 bases, with 17 bases remaining between them. There are 16 residues in the CDR3. Germline assignment: CDR1 DFQATT and CDR2 SNEGSKA (reference sequence). The CDR3 region is CSARDTQGGHPYEQYF. The CDR3 coding sequence is TGCAGTGCTAGAGATACTCAGGGGGGTCACCCCTACGAGCAGTACTTC.

This clonotype occurred many times. J is TRBJ2-6 and V is TRBV9; 7 nucleotides line up with TRBD1. Trimming at V came to 3 bases and at J to 0 bases, leaving 9 bases not matched to a gene. Germline V gives CDR1 SGDLS, CDR2 YYNGEE. This CDR3 contains 18 residues. The CDR3 DNA reads as TGTGCCAGCAGCGCAAAGGGACAGATTCTCTCTGGGGCCAACGTCCTGACTTTC. It codes for CASSAKGQILSGANVLTF.

The J gene is TRBJ1-2, the V gene TRBV5-1, with D maybe TRBD1 (6 bases). The CDR3 extends over 14 amino acids. The germline V and J ends were trimmed by 4 bases and 4 bases, with 14 bases remaining between them. Germline values: CDR1 SGHRS, CDR2 YFSETQ. As DNA, the CDR3 is TGCGCCAGCAGCCACCCCGGACAGAGCTATGGCTACACCTTC. It translates to CASSHPGQSYGYTF.

The sample holds many counts of this clonotype. The V and J genes are TRBV28 and TRBJ1-2; 7 bases are a match to TRBD1. The CDR3 totals 16 residues. Trimming removed 5 bases from V and 2 bases from J; junction bases left unmatched: 11. CDR1 MDHEN and CDR2 SYDVKM come from the germline V gene. CDR3 sequence: CASSPGQAYVNYGYTF. CDR3 sequence (DNA): TGTGCCAGCAGTCCCGGACAGGCTTATGTAAACTATGGCTACACCTTC.

This clonotype showed up many times. The chain is built from TRBV7-6 and TRBJ2-1; D is uncertain. The V gene lost 6 bases and the J gene lost 9 bases, with 12 bases spanning the gap. Germline V gene lookup returns CDR1 SGHVS and CDR2 FNYEAQ. The CDR3 spans 12 residues. Here the CDR3 DNA reads TGTGCCAGCAGTCTCAGGTGGGGTGAGCAGTTCTTC. Translating gives CASSLRWGEQFF.

V usage is TRBV5-4 and J usage is TRBJ2-7; the match to TRBD1 covers 9 bases. This CDR3 contains 15 residues. The V segment lost 4 bases and the J segment 0 bases; nucleotides outside the gene matches: 5. Germline CDR1 SGHNT, CDR2 YYREEE (reference sequence). The CDR3: CASSPGQGNSYEQYF. DNA for the CDR3: TGTGCCAGCAGCCCGGGACAGGGTAACTCCTACGAGCAGTACTTC.

This clonotype has just a few counts. The chain links TRBV19 to TRBJ2-1; D possibly corresponds to TRBD2 (6 bases). This CDR3 contains 15 residues. V lost 4 bases and J lost 9, with 19 bases in between. CDR1 is LNHDA, CDR2 SQIVND, per germline (reference sequence). The CDR3: CASSTRDSSSGEQFF. The DNA for the CDR3 is TGTGCCAGTAGTACCCGGGACTCAAGTTCCGGTGAGCAGTTCTTC.

This clonotype was recorded at least ten times. The chain uses TRBV19 and TRBJ2-3, with 8 nucleotides matching TRBD2. The CDR3 totals 16 residues. Unmatched junction bases numbered 10, after V lost 6 bases and J lost 2 bases. Germline V gives CDR1 LNHDA, CDR2 SQIVND (reference sequence). This CDR3 is CASRPLSGADTDTQYF. CDR3 coding DNA: TGTGCCAGTAGACCCCTTAGCGGGGCTGACACAGATACGCAGTATTTT.

This clonotype showed up just a few times. A much larger clone differs from this one at a single base, so this may be a read error. This sequence joins TRBV10-3 and TRBJ2-3; D unresolved. This CDR3 has 12 amino acids. The germline gives CDR1 ENHRY, CDR2 SYGVKD. Trimming pared 6 bases from V and 0 bases from J, leaving 4 bases between. This CDR3 reads CAISPSTDTQYF. The DNA for the CDR3 is TGTGCCATCAGCCCTAGCACAGATACGCAGTATTTT.

Many counts were recorded for this clonotype. This sequence joins TRBV20-1 and TRBJ2-2; possibly TRBD1 or TRBD2 for D (6 bases each). Germline CDR1 DFQATT, CDR2 SNEGSKA (reference sequence). This CDR3 is built from 15 residues. V gave up 4 bases and J gave up 1 base, with 13 bases separating them. CDR3 DNA sequence: TGCAGTGCTAAAATGCGGGACAAGAACACCGGGGAGCTGTTTTTT. This sequence encodes CSAKMRDKNTGELFF.

This clonotype has at least ten counts. The chain carries TRBV5-1 and TRBJ2-1; 10 bases match TRBD2. This CDR3 region has 14 residues. Germline V gene sequence: CDR1 SGHRS, CDR2 YFSETQ. V was pared by 4 bases and J by 6 bases, with 4 bases of the junction left unmatched. Written as DNA, the CDR3 is TGCGCCAGCAGCCCCGGGACTAGCGTCAATGAGCAGTTCTTC. Its protein product is CASSPGTSVNEQFF.

This clonotype turned up a few times. The chain uses TRBV5-4 and TRBJ2-1, with 11 bases fitting TRBD2. Per germline, CDR1 SGHNT and CDR2 YYREEE (reference sequence). The CDR3 runs 15 residues. The ends lost 3 bases at V and 5 bases at J; junction bases unmatched: 4. This CDR3 is CASSSASGGHNEQFF. The DNA of the CDR3 is TGTGCCAGCAGCTCAGCTAGCGGGGGGCACAATGAGCAGTTCTTC. The complete variable domain, with remaining parts taken from reference TRBV5-4 and TRBJ2-1, reads ETGVTQSPTHLIKTRGQQVTLRCSSQSGHNTVSWYQQALGQGPQFIFQYYREEENGRGNFPPRFSGLQFPNYSSELNVNALELDDSALYLCASSSASGGHNEQFFGPGTRLTVL.